The clone carrying this T cell receptor (beta chain) appeared a few times. Its antigen is not identified. Full-length variable regions came from constant-region reverse primers plus semi-nested Nested Universal Primer A PCR. Via MiXCR, TCRdb re-called the 5' RACE reads, giving one row per CDR3 protein. Among about 43,000 distinct CDR3 sequences listed, over 20% were seen once. Regarding the study as a whole: Whole repertoires were not studied in the larger cohort, only one V-J beta rearrangement.

Cells sorted as Tregs were CD4+, CD25+ and CD127-/low. The V end was cut by 3 bases, the J end by 2 bases, with 7 bases between. Germline V gene sequence: CDR1 MNHNS, CDR2 SASEGT. The CDR3 has 14 residues. The chain uses TRBV6-1 and TRBJ2-2; tentative D call: TRBD2 (6 bases). The sample comprised Tregs sorted from a lymph node. The TCR comes from a female donor with breast cancer. The CDR3 loop is CASSEGLNTGELFF. The CDR3 nucleotides read TGTGCCAGCAGTGAGGGACTTAACACCGGGGAGCTGTTTTTT.